Below, one T cell receptor beta chain is given with its context. These data belong to a study of cytomegalovirus exposure and HLA in healthy donors. The study ran its PCR with 60 Vbeta and 13 Jbeta primers. Clones were read by immunoSEQ multiplex PCR, and TCRdb kept only the in-frame ones, dropping some. The sample carries tens of thousands of clones, around 75% recorded once. In germline, CDR1 is MGHDK, CDR2 SYGVNS. V lost 4 bases to trimming and J lost 9 bases, with 7 bases between them. The CDR3 is 11 residues long. Whereas donors were nominally healthy upon sampling, unrecorded immune exposures were probable.

The chain combines TRBV25-1 with TRBJ2-1; D gene uncertain. Input material: PBMCs. The TCR originated in a man aged 40-55 years in good health and CMV-seronegative. The CDR3, as DNA: TGTGCCAGCAGTGCCCTAACTGAGCAGTTCTTC. It translates to CASSALTEQFF.